This T cell receptor beta chain was sequenced during a study of regulatory T cells in long-lasting Graves disease (dated by TCRdb to the early 2020s). With respect to the entire study: Persistent Graves' disease was defined as persistently positive TSH receptor autoantibodies together with antithyroid drug treatment for over 5 years. Persistent Graves' disease patients were compared with newly diagnosed Graves' disease patients by peripheral blood TCR sequencing and RNA sequencing. Antithyroid drugs had been taken for approximately 9.7 years on average by persistent Graves' disease patients in the clinical cohort. The study was registered as a clinical trial and conducted in China. A total of some 33 samples were covered by TCR sequencing, comprising some 13 persistent and about 20 newly diagnosed Graves' disease patients. The research as a whole found: Preferential use of TRBV28, TRBJ1-2 and TRBJ2-5 was observed in persistent disease, whereas TRBV20-1 and TRBJ2-1 were favored in newly diagnosed disease. The small sample size was acknowledged by the authors as a limitation that may reduce accuracy. Persistent patients shared more public clonotypes among themselves (approximately 2,500) than newly diagnosed patients did (nearly 1,000). Compared with newly diagnosed patients, persistent Graves' disease patients had lower TCR Shannon entropy and fewer highly expanded clones, which suggests clonal expansion. Sequencing and analysis were restricted to the TCR beta chain. Only peripheral blood was studied, because thyroid tissue, the primary lesion, was inaccessible.

This clonotype was picked up many times. No cognate antigen has been identified for it. Base quality data are lacking; no much larger clone is found one base away. The time point label on this specimen signifies: persistent/refractory GD, antithyroid drugs over 5 years with positive TRAb. RNA was extracted from PBMCs in TRIzol for both TCR sequencing and RNA sequencing. The diagnosis of Graves' disease was made according to American Thyroid Association guidelines. The patients came from an endocrinology department in Xi'an, China. From each patient, nine milliliters of peripheral blood was collected into an EDTA anticoagulant tube. PBMCs were isolated by Ficoll Paque Plus density gradient separation without further T cell sorting. RNA quality was checked with an Agilent 2100 Bioanalyzer and agarose gel, and concentration with a NanoDrop 2000. From the cysteine through the phenylalanine, the CDR3 covers 16 amino acids. Only CDR3 DNA is held: 48 bases, read in frame from base 1. The germline V gene encodes CDR1 LNHNV and CDR2 YYDKDF (reference sequence). Cut back by 0 bases and 0 bases, the V and J ends lie 8 bases apart.

The library was prepared using multiplex PCR. Sequenced using an Illumina HiSeq 4000. TCR beta libraries were built with iRepertoire HTBI primers and Arm-PCR amplification of CDR3 regions. Before sequencing, the PCR products went through gel purification. The study's own analysis went as follows. A total of 62 TRBV and 14 TRBJ segments were identified across samples and were used for gene usage analysis of CDR3 amino acid clonotypes. COPE and FqMerger were used to merge filtered high-quality paired reads into contigs. Contigs were aligned with BLAST to IMGT TRBV, TRBD and TRBJ reference genes, and CDR3 was defined per IMGT. Clonotypes above 0.1% frequency were classified as highly expanded clones. Repertoire diversity was measured by Shannon entropy, and V-J evenness by the Gini coefficient. A clonotype found in more than one individual was treated as public. The public sequencing data were trimmed at Q25 with fastp and processed into clonotypes with MiXCR by TCRdb, which kept only in-frame beta chains. Every entry covers one CDR3 protein and lists the most common genes and DNA from its rows. The V and J calls here are based on TCRdb, not the publication. The sample table records some 340,000 distinct CDR3 sequences; about 23% of these occur just once. 25% to 30% of the sample rests with the top ten.

Here the chain combines TRBV15 and TRBJ1-4; the D gene remains uncertain. This TCR was sampled from a woman aged 40 to 55 with Graves disease. Donor details come from another sample of the same person, matched by shared clones. Specimen: peripheral blood mononuclear cells (PBMCs), collected when the disease was refractory, from a patient treated with antithyroid drugs. The CDR3 protein is CATSRDYGATNEKLFF. In nucleotides, the sequence is TGTGCCACCAGCAGAGATTACGGAGCAACTAATGAAAAACTGTTTTTT.